This T cell receptor beta chain appears in the sequencing data of a study of molecular identifiers for immune sequencing clone quantification. Study background: Replicate experiments took RNA from 20,000 or 100,000 naive CD8 cells, divided it five ways and sequenced four. Findings and limits, study-wide: Clones with over 20 RNA copies captured over 97% of effector molecules but under 1% of naive ones. In cases of identical TCR molecules sharing a barcode, highly expanded clone sizes could be underestimated.

V was shortened by 3 bases and J by 4 bases, with 13 bases between the two germline ends. Germline-derived CDR1 and CDR2 are DFQATT and SNEGSKA (reference sequence). This CDR3 comprises 13 residues. TCRdb re-called the PCR reads through MiXCR, storing one row per CDR3 protein. This table has 20,000 to 30,000 distinct CDR3 sequences, approximately 17% appearing once. The authors sorted naive CD8 T cells as CD8+CD4-CCR7+CD45RA+. This clonotype was counted at least ten times. The antigen remains unidentified. This rearrangement joins TRBV20-1 to TRBJ2-7; D might be TRBD2 (6 bases). Sequenced: naive CD8+ T cells from blood, with Jurkat cell RNA spiked in. Subset defined: FACS-sorted CD8+CD4-CCR7+CD45RA+ naive T cells. The TCR was taken from a human donor in good health. Some libraries in this study had Jurkat cell RNA spiked in. The CDR3 bases are TGCAGTGCTAGTCCGGGACTGAGATACGAGCAGTACTTC. It translates to CSASPGLRYEQYF.